This T cell receptor (beta chain) emerged from a study of blood T cells in healthy people across ages. Overall study results and limits: Changes seen in expanded clonotypes were possibly confounded by donor CMV status left unknown. Long-lived donors carried more naive CD4+ cells and greater diversity than aged donors.

Remarks on this clonotype: As yet, its antigen is unknown.

Trimming removed 0 bases at V and 8 bases at J, with 5 bases between. CDR1 and CDR2 from the germline V gene are MGHDK and SYGVNS. The CDR3 covers 13 residues. Next came a second PCR, run for about 7 to 11 cycles, which used a sample-barcoded 5' primer along with a J-beta primer mix. TCRdb itself ran the 5' RACE reads through MiXCR, one entry per CDR3 protein. This sample has over a million distinct CDR3 sequences; 59% occur once, and the top ten carry more than 6%. This TCR was sampled from a man between 18 and 29 years old in good health. Sequenced sample: blood. This rearrangement joins TRBV25-1 to TRBJ1-6; D is unclear. The CDR3 protein is CASSEYSDSPLHF. CDR3 sequence (DNA): TGTGCCAGCAGTGAATATAGCGATTCACCCCTCCACTTT.